This T cell receptor beta chain was identified during a study of blood T cells in healthy people across ages. Overall study results and limits: Roughly linear age-related decline in beta diversity appeared, significant by age about 40. Long-lived and aged donors differed, with more naive CD4+ cells and higher diversity in the long-lived.

Total RNA amounts of at least 5 micrograms were extracted per sample. The V segment lost 6 bases and the J segment 3 bases; nucleotides outside the gene matches: 11. CDR3 size: 16 residues. The germline gives CDR1 SGHDT, CDR2 YYEEEE. This clonotype was observed a handful of times. No antigen is known for it. The authors ran a second PCR of 7 to 11 cycles using a sample-barcoded 5' primer and a J-beta primer mix. TCRdb itself ran the 5' RACE reads through MiXCR, one entry per CDR3 protein. The table lists fewer than 2,000,000 distinct CDR3 sequences, 30% to 40% of them singletons. The sequence was obtained from a woman in her twenties or thirties in good health. The chain combines TRBV5-6 with TRBJ2-3, with 9 bases fitting TRBD2. The sequenced material came from blood. CDR3 protein: CASTPRSGGKTDTQYF. CDR3 nucleotide sequence: TGTGCCAGCACCCCCCGGAGCGGGGGGAAAACAGATACGCAGTATTTT.